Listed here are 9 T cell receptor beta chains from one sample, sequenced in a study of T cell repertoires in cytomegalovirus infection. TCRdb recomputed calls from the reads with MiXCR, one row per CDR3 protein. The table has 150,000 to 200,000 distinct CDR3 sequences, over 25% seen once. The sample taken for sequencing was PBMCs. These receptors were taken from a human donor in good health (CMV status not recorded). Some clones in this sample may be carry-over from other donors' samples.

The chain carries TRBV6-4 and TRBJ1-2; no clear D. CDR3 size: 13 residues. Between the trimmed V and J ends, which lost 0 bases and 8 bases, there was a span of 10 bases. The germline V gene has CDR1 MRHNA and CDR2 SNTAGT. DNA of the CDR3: TGTGCCAGCAGTGACTCGAATGGGGTCGGCTACACCTTC. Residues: CASSDSNGVGYTF.

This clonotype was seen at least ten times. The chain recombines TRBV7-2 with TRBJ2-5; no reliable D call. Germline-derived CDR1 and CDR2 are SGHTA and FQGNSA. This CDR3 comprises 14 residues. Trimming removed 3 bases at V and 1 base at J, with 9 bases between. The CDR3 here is CASSFEWGQETQYF. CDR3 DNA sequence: TGTGCCAGCAGCTTCGAATGGGGCCAAGAGACCCAGTACTTC.

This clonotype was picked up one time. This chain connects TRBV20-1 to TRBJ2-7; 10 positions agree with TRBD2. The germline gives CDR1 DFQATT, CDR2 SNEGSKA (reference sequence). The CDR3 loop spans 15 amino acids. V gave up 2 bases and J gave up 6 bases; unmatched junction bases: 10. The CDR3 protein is CSARSALAGASEQYF. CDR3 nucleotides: TGCAGTGCTAGATCGGCGCTAGCGGGGGCCTCCGAGCAGTACTTC.

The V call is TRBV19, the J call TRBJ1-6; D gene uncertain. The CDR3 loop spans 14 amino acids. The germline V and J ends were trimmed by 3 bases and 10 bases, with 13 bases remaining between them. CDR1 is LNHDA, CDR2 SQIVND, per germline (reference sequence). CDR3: CASSMGGIGSPLHF. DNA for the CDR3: TGTGCCAGTAGTATGGGCGGGATTGGATCACCCCTCCACTTT.

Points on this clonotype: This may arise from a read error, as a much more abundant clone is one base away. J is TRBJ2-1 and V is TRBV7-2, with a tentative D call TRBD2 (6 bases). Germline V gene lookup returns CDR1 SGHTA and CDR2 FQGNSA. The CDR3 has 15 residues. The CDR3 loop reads CAISLASAGLTEQFF. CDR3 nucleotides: TGTGCCATCAGCTTAGCTAGCGCGGGGCTAACTGAGCAGTTCTTC.

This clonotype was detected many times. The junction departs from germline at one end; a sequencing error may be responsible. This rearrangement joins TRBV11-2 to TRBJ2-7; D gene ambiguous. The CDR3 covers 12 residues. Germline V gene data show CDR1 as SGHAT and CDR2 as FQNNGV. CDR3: CASSLEPGRWAF. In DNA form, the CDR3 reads TGTGCCAGCAGCCTGGAGCCAGGTAGATGGGCCTTC.

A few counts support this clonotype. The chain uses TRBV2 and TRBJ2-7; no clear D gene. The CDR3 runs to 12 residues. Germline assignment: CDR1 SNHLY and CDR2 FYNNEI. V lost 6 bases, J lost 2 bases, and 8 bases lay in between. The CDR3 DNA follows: TGTGCCAGCAGCAACACAGCCTACGAGCAGTACTTC. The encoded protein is CASSNTAYEQYF.

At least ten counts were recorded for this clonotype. In nucleotides, the CDR3 is TGTGCCAGCAGCCCCGAGAGGGCAGGGAGTGAAACTGAAGCTTTCTTT. Residues: CASSPERAGSETEAFF. The J gene is TRBJ1-1, the V gene TRBV7-3, with D possibly matching TRBD1 (5 bases). Trimming stripped 5 bases from V and 5 bases from J, with 21 bases between. Germline assignment: CDR1 SGHTA and CDR2 FQGTGA. This CDR3 is 16 amino acids long.

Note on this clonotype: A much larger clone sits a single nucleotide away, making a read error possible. As DNA, the CDR3 is TGTGCCAGTAGCCCTGAGAGAACCTACGAGCAGTACTTC. Protein product: CASSPERTYEQYF. The chain carries TRBV19 and TRBJ2-7; D call uncertain. CDR3 length equals 13 residues. With 6 bases removed from V and 2 bases from J, the gap between germline ends came to 11 bases. Germline V CDR1 and CDR2: LNHDA, SQIVND (reference sequence).